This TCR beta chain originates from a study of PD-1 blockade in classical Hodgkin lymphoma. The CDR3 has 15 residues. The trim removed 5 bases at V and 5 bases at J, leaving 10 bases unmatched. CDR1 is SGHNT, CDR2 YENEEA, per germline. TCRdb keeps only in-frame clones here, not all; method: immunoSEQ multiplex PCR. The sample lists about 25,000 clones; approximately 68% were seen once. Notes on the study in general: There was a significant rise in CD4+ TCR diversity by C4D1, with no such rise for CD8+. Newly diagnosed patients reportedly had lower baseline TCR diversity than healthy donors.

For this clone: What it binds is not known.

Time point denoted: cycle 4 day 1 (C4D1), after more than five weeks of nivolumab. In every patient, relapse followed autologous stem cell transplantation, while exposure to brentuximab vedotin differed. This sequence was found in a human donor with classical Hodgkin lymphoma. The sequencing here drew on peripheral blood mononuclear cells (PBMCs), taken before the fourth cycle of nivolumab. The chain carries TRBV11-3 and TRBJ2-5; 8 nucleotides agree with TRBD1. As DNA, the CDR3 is TGTGCCAGCAGCCAGACAGGGGCCCCCTGGGAGACCCAGTACTTC. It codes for CASSQTGAPWETQYF.